These 31 T cell receptor beta chains originate from one sample sequenced in a study of CD8+ T cells in alopecia areata. As the sequencing template, cDNA was produced by extracting RNA and reverse transcribing it. The assay was immunoSEQ multiplex PCR, and TCRdb's table has in-frame clones only and misses some. The sample has about 120,000 clones, approximately 38% seen once; the top ten hold approximately 3.1%. Sequenced: CD4+ T cells sorted from blood. These receptors were obtained from a human donor with alopecia areata.

The chain combines TRBV7-2 with TRBJ1-1; 8 nucleotides agree with TRBD1. Germline loops: CDR1 SGHTA, CDR2 FQGNSA. With 2 bases clipped from V and 4 bases from J, the junction kept 0 bases outside the gene matches. The CDR3 sequence is 13 residues long. Here the CDR3 reads CASSLTGGTEAFF. CDR3 sequence (DNA): TGTGCCAGCAGCTTAACAGGGGGCACTGAAGCTTTCTTT.

This clone was seen only a few times. The CDR3, as DNA: TGCAGTGCTTCTAACACAGATACGCAGTATTTT. As protein: CSASNTDTQYF. This chain connects TRBV20-1 to TRBJ2-3; D is ambiguous. V lost 5 bases to trimming and J lost 2 bases, with 5 bases between them. The V gene's germline CDR1 is DFQATT and CDR2 SNEGSKA (reference sequence). The CDR3 runs to 11 residues.

This clone was found a few times. The chain is built from TRBV5-1 and TRBJ2-2; a possible D gene is TRBD2 (6 bases). CDR1 is SGHRS, CDR2 YFSETQ, per germline. Trimming cost V 4 bases and J 6 bases, with 10 bases left between them. The CDR3 loop spans 13 amino acids. The CDR3 here is CASSGGSPGELFF. The CDR3 DNA is TGCGCCAGCAGCGGGGGGAGTCCCGGGGAGCTGTTTTTT.

This clone was seen a few times. This rearrangement joins TRBV5-1 to TRBJ2-1, with D tentatively TRBD2 (6 bases). The CDR3 covers 15 residues. The V gene lost 7 bases and the J gene lost 8 bases, with 22 bases spanning the gap. The germline V gene encodes CDR1 SGHRS and CDR2 YFSETQ. The CDR3 sequence is CASQTTPTRIDEQFF. CDR3 sequence (DNA): TGCGCCAGCCAGACGACCCCGACTAGAATCGATGAGCAGTTCTTC.

The V and J genes are TRBV6-6 and TRBJ2-7; weak D call: TRBD1 (6 bases). The CDR3 totals 12 residues. Germline-derived CDR1 and CDR2 are MNHNY and SVGAGI (reference sequence). The ends were cut back, 5 bases at V and 4 bases at J, with 9 bases in the middle. CDR3 sequence reads: CASSKGGYEQYF. The CDR3 DNA is TGTGCCAGCAGTAAAGGGGGATACGAGCAGTACTTC.

This clone was seen a handful of times. The rearrangement uses TRBV18 and TRBJ2-5, with a weak D call TRBD1 (5 bases). This CDR3 has 14 amino acids. V lost 3 bases and J 0 bases, leaving 8 bases between the germline ends. Germline CDR1 and CDR2: KGHSH and LQKENI. This CDR3 reads CASSPGQNQETQYF. The DNA for the CDR3 is TGTGCCAGCTCACCGGGGCAAAACCAAGAGACCCAGTACTTC.

This clone was found a few times. In the same sample, other DNA sequences code for this CDR3. The chain links TRBV29-1 to TRBJ1-2, with 8 bases fitting TRBD1. The CDR3 covers 12 residues. The ends lost 6 bases at V and 4 bases at J; junction bases unmatched: 4. Per germline, CDR1 SQVTM and CDR2 ANQGSEA. The CDR3 region is CSVEGQAYGYTF. The CDR3 DNA follows: TGCAGCGTGGAGGGACAGGCCTATGGCTACACCTTC.

The J gene is TRBJ2-1, the V gene TRBV5-1, with 8 bases lining up with TRBD1. This CDR3 is built from 14 residues. From germline, CDR1 is SGHRS and CDR2 YFSETQ. V lost 4 bases and J lost 6; bases outside the gene matches: 6. The CDR3 DNA reads TGCGCCAGCAGCCCGGACACAGGGGGCAATGAGCAGTTCTTC. It encodes CASSPDTGGNEQFF.

This rearrangement joins TRBV7-9 to TRBJ2-5; D remains unclear. Deletions cut 5 bases from V and 5 bases from J, with 9 bases between. Germline lookup yields CDR1 SEHNR and CDR2 FQNEAQ (reference sequence). The CDR3 runs 12 residues. The CDR3 is CASSPTIETQYF. DNA of the CDR3: TGTGCCAGCAGCCCTACTATTGAGACCCAGTACTTC.

The chain employs TRBV5-1 and TRBJ2-3, with D perhaps matching TRBD2 (7 bases). The CDR3 is 13 amino acids. Trimming removed 7 bases at V and 6 bases at J, with 15 bases between. Germline V gene sequence: CDR1 SGHRS, CDR2 YFSETQ. This CDR3 reads CASGSGTWDTQYF. As DNA, the CDR3 is TGCGCCAGCGGGAGCGGGACATGGGATACGCAGTATTTT. The complete variable domain, with remaining parts taken from reference TRBV5-1 and TRBJ2-3, reads KAGVTQTPRYLIKTRGQQVTLSCSPISGHRSVSWYQQTPGQGLQFLFEYFSETQRNKGNFPGRFSGRQFSNSRSEMNVSTLELGDSALYLCASGSGTWDTQYFGPGTRLTVL.

The rearrangement joins TRBV5-1 to TRBJ2-1; the D is unclear. CDR3 length equals 13 residues. The V end lost 3 bases, the J end lost 6 bases, and 10 bases lay between the germline ends. The germline V gene encodes CDR1 SGHRS and CDR2 YFSETQ. The CDR3 sequence is CASSSEPGNEQFF. The DNA of the CDR3 is TGCGCCAGCAGCTCGGAACCGGGCAATGAGCAGTTCTTC.

This clone was detected only a few times. The chain couples TRBV29-1 to TRBJ2-1; 13 bases line up with TRBD2. Germline trimming cut 8 bases from V and 6 bases from J; bases unmatched to any gene: 7. Germline values: CDR1 SQVTM, CDR2 ANQGSEA. The CDR3 totals 14 residues. CDR3 coding DNA: TGCAGCACCCGACTAGCGGGAGGCCTCAATGAGCAGTTCTTC. Translation gives CSTRLAGGLNEQFF.

This clone was counted between two and nine times. The CDR3 region is CSVQGDSADTDTQYF. The CDR3 DNA reads TGCAGCGTTCAAGGGGACAGCGCTGACACAGATACGCAGTATTTT. The chain employs TRBV29-1 and TRBJ2-3, with 7 nucleotides matching TRBD1. The CDR3 has 15 amino acids. V was clipped by 5 bases and J by 2 bases; unmatched bases: 10. CDR1 and CDR2 from the germline V gene are SQVTM and ANQGSEA.

In this sample, this clone turned up a few times. The rearrangement joins TRBV28 to TRBJ2-7; 9 bases align to TRBD1. Per the germline V gene, CDR1 is MDHEN and CDR2 is SYDVKM. CDR3 length: 17 residues. Trimming at V came to 4 bases and at J to 0 bases, leaving 10 bases not matched to a gene. The CDR3 loop reads CASSSPGTGRSSYEQYF. For the CDR3, the DNA is TGTGCCAGCAGTTCACCTGGGACAGGGAGGAGCTCCTACGAGCAGTACTTC.

The chain joins TRBV2 to TRBJ1-2; 9 bases are a match to TRBD1. With 6 bases clipped from V and 8 bases from J, the junction kept 4 bases outside the gene matches. Per the germline V gene, CDR1 is SNHLY and CDR2 is FYNNEI. The CDR3 spans 12 residues. CDR3 nucleotide sequence: TGTGCCAGCAGGCCGACAGGGGGAGGCTACACCTTC. Amino acid sequence: CASRPTGGGYTF.

This clone was picked up a small number of times. This chain joins TRBV7-9 and TRBJ2-1; D might be TRBD2 (5 bases). This CDR3 is 15 amino acids long. Germline-derived CDR1 and CDR2 are SEHNR and FQNEAQ (reference sequence). Trimming shortened V by 5 bases and J by 2 bases, and 13 bases separated the two germline ends. The CDR3 coding sequence is TGTGCCAGCAGCCCATCTGGGAGCCCCTACAATGAGCAGTTCTTC. Translated, it gives CASSPSGSPYNEQFF. Together with reference TRBV7-9 and TRBJ2-1, the CDR3 gives the full variable domain: DTGVSQNPRHKITKRGQNVTFRCDPISEHNRLYWYRQTLGQGPEFLTYFQNEAQLEKSRLLSDRFSAERPKGSFSTLEIQRTEQGDSAMYLCASSPSGSPYNEQFFGPGTRLTVL.

The J gene is TRBJ2-6, the V gene TRBV29-1, with D perhaps given as TRBD1 or TRBD2 (6 bases each). The CDR3 runs to 15 residues. Germline CDR1 reads SQVTM; CDR2 reads ANQGSEA. Trimming left V 4 bases short and J 0 bases short, with 10 bases between. CDR3 nucleotide sequence: TGCAGCGTTGGGAAGGGGGGCTCTGGGGCCAACGTCCTGACTTTC. Amino acid sequence: CSVGKGGSGANVLTF.

This clone was recorded only once. The chain is built from TRBV20-1 and TRBJ2-1, with D hard to call. The V gene lost 3 bases and the J gene lost 5 bases, with 2 bases spanning the gap. Germline CDR1 reads DFQATT; CDR2 reads SNEGSKA (reference sequence). This CDR3 has 10 amino acids. CDR3: CSASHNEQFF. The DNA for the CDR3 is TGCAGTGCTAGCCACAATGAGCAGTTCTTC.

The chain recombines TRBV27 with TRBJ2-2, with 7 bases matching TRBD1. Per the germline V gene, CDR1 is MNHEY and CDR2 is SMNVEV (reference sequence). V shed 4 bases and J 3 bases; nucleotides not matched to a gene: 5. The CDR3 consists of 15 residues. CDR3 protein: CASSSQTGYTGELFF. DNA for the CDR3: TGTGCCAGCAGTTCTCAGACAGGGTACACCGGGGAGCTGTTTTTT.

The chain carries TRBV5-1 and TRBJ1-6; 12 positions agree with TRBD1. The CDR3 is made up of 15 amino acids. The V and J ends lost 4 bases and 9 bases, in that order; junction bases with no gene match: 5. CDR1 and CDR2 (germline): SGHRS, YFSETQ. The CDR3 here is CASSPVGQGASPLHF. The CDR3, as DNA: TGCGCCAGCAGCCCAGTGGGACAGGGGGCTTCACCCCTCCACTTT.

Many counts were recorded for this clone. J is TRBJ1-1 and V is TRBV29-1; D is possibly TRBD1 (6 bases). The CDR3 length is 13 residues. With 5 bases removed from V and 0 bases from J, the gap between germline ends came to 10 bases. The germline V gene has CDR1 SQVTM and CDR2 ANQGSEA. Here the CDR3 reads CSVTDSLNTEAFF. CDR3 nucleotides: TGCAGCGTTACGGACAGTTTGAACACTGAAGCTTTCTTT.

V gene TRBV29-1 combines with J gene TRBJ2-5; D is perhaps TRBD1 (5 bases). Germline CDR1 SQVTM, CDR2 ANQGSEA. V shed 4 bases and J shed 5 bases, with 8 bases lying between them. The length of the CDR3 is 11 residues. The CDR3 sequence is CSVGQLETQYF. The CDR3 DNA is TGCAGCGTTGGACAGTTGGAGACCCAGTACTTC. Supplemented by reference TRBV29-1 and TRBJ2-5, the full variable domain reads SAVISQKPSRDICQRGTSLTIQCQVDSQVTMMFWYRQQPGQSLTLIATANQGSEATYESGFVIDKFPISRPNLTFSTLTVSNMSPEDSSIYLCSVGQLETQYFGPGTRLLVL.

This clone was detected a few times. The V and J genes are TRBV19 and TRBJ2-2, with D unclear. The CDR3 is made up of 11 amino acids. Germline CDR1 reads LNHDA; CDR2 reads SQIVND (reference sequence). The CDR3 DNA is TGTACCCCTCCCGGGACCGGGGAGCTGTTTTTT. Translating it yields CTPPGTGELFF.

The chain recombines TRBV7-2 with TRBJ2-3; D not certain. V lost 1 base and J 9 bases, leaving 11 bases between the germline ends. This CDR3 region has 13 residues. Germline V gene lookup returns CDR1 SGHTA and CDR2 FQGNSA. CDR3 amino acids: CASSLEGFGTQYF. The CDR3 DNA follows: TGTGCCAGCAGCTTAGAGGGTTTTGGGACGCAGTATTTT.

This clone was seen only a few times. The J gene is TRBJ2-1, the V gene TRBV7-2; D is ambiguous. V lost 4 bases and J 2 bases, leaving 6 bases between the germline ends. This CDR3 is built from 13 residues. CDR1 is SGHTA and CDR2 is FQGNSA in the germline V gene. DNA for the CDR3: TGTGCCAGCAGCTACGTTACCTACAATGAGCAGTTCTTC. It specifies CASSYVTYNEQFF.

The chain employs TRBV29-1 and TRBJ2-1; D possibly corresponds to TRBD1 (6 bases). V lost 6 bases to trimming and J lost 2 bases, with 11 bases between them. The CDR3 spans 13 residues. Germline values: CDR1 SQVTM, CDR2 ANQGSEA. The CDR3 region has the DNA TGCAGCGTACACCGGGACACCTACAATGAGCAGTTCTTC. Its protein product is CSVHRDTYNEQFF.

This clone was observed a handful of times. The V and J genes are TRBV5-1 and TRBJ2-1; D is perhaps TRBD2 (7 bases). Trimming stripped 4 bases from V and 6 bases from J, with 17 bases between. Germline CDR1 reads SGHRS; CDR2 reads YFSETQ. This CDR3 region has 15 residues. CDR3 region: CASSPGGRGLNEQFF. The CDR3 region has the DNA TGCGCCAGCAGCCCCGGCGGGCGGGGGCTCAATGAGCAGTTCTTC.

This clone was picked up a small number of times. The V call is TRBV29-1, the J call TRBJ2-3; no definite D call. The germline V gene encodes CDR1 SQVTM and CDR2 ANQGSEA. The V end was cut by 3 bases, the J end by 0 bases, with 7 bases between. This CDR3 spans 13 amino acids. DNA of the CDR3: TGCAGCGTTGACGGAAGCAGCACAGATACGCAGTATTTT. This translates into CSVDGSSTDTQYF.

This clone has more than one count but fewer than ten. The chain carries TRBV29-1 and TRBJ1-2; the D is unclear. This CDR3 has 10 residues. V was trimmed by 7 bases and J by 7 bases, leaving 10 bases between them. Germline lookup yields CDR1 SQVTM and CDR2 ANQGSEA. The CDR3 nucleotides read TGCAGCGAGTCCTCGGGTGGCTACACCTTC. Protein: CSESSGGYTF.

The chain combines TRBV5-6 with TRBJ2-5; TRBD1 agrees at 8 bases. Trimming took 1 base from V and 6 from J; bases not matched to a gene: 8. The length of the CDR3 is 15 residues. Germline V gene sequence: CDR1 SGHDT, CDR2 YYEEEE. The CDR3 region is CASSLLGQGEKTQYF. Written as DNA, the CDR3 is TGTGCCAGCAGCTTGCTAGGACAGGGTGAAAAGACCCAGTACTTC.

This sequence joins TRBV7-2 and TRBJ2-5; perhaps TRBD1 as D (6 bases). The V gene's germline CDR1 is SGHTA and CDR2 FQGNSA. The germline V and J ends were trimmed by 3 bases and 4 bases, with 12 bases remaining between them. This CDR3 contains 14 residues. The CDR3 reads CASSFQGGGETQYF. The DNA of the CDR3 is TGTGCCAGCAGCTTCCAAGGGGGTGGAGAGACCCAGTACTTC.